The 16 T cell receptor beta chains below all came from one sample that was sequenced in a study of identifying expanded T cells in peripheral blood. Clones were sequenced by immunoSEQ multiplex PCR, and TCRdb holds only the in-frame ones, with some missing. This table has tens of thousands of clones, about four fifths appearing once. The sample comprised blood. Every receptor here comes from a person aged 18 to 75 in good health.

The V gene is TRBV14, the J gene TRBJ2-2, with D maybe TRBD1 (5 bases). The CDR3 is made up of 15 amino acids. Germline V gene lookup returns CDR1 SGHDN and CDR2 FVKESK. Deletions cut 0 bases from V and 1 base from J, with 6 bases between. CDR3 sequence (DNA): TGTGCCAGCAGCCAAGATAGGGGGAACACCGGGGAGCTGTTTTTT. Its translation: CASSQDRGNTGELFF.

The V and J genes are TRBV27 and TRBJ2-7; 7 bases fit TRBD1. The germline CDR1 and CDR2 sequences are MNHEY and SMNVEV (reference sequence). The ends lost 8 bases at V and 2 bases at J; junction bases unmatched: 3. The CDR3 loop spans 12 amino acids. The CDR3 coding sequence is TGTGCCAGCGGGCAGGGGGCCTACGAGCAGTACTTC. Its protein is CASGQGAYEQYF.

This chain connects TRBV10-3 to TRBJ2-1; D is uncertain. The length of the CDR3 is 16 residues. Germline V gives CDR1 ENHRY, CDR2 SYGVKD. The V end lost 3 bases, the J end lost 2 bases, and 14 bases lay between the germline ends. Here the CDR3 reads CAISEGWDKTYNEQFF. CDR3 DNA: TGTGCCATCAGTGAAGGTTGGGATAAGACCTACAATGAGCAGTTCTTC.

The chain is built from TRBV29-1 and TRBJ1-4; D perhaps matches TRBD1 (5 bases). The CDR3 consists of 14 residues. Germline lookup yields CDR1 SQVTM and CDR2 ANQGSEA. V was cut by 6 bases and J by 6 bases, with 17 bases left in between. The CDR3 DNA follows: TGCAGCGTCGTACCCTCGGGGGTCGATGAAAAACTGTTTTTT. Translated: CSVVPSGVDEKLFF.

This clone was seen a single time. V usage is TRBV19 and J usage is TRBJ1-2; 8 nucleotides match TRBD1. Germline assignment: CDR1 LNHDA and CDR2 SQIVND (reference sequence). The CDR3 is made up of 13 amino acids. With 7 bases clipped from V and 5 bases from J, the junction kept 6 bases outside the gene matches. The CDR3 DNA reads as TGTGCCAGTAAACCGGGACAGGCTTATGGCTACACCTTC. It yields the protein CASKPGQAYGYTF.

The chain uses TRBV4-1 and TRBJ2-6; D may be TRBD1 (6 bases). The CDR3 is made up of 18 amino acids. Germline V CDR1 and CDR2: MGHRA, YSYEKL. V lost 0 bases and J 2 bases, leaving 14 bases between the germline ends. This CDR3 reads CASSQESRGFTGANVLTF. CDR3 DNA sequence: TGCGCCAGCAGCCAAGAATCCAGGGGTTTCACTGGGGCCAACGTCCTGACTTTC.

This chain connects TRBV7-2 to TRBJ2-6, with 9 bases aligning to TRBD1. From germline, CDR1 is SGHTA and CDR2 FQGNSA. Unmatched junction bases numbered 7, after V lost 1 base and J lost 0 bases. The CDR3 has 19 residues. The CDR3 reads CASSLGPGTGYSGANVLTF. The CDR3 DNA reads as TGTGCCAGCAGCTTAGGGCCCGGGACAGGGTACTCTGGGGCCAACGTCCTGACTTTC.

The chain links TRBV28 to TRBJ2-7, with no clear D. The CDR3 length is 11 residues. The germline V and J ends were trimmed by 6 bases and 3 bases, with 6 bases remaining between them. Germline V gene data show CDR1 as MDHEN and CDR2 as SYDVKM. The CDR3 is CASSLLYEQYF. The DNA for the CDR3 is TGTGCCAGCAGCCTCCTCTACGAGCAGTACTTC.

CDR3 amino acids: CASSKGQGGETQYF. CDR3 DNA sequence: TGTGCCAGTAGCAAGGGACAGGGTGGAGAGACCCAGTACTTC. The V and J genes are TRBV19 and TRBJ2-5, with 9 bases identical to TRBD1. The CDR3 is 14 amino acids. Looked up from germline, CDR1 is LNHDA and CDR2 is SQIVND (reference sequence). V was pared by 6 bases and J by 4 bases, with 6 bases of the junction left unmatched. Using reference TRBV19 and TRBJ2-5 for the parts outside the CDR3, the full variable domain is DGGITQSPKYLFRKEGQNVTLSCEQNLNHDAMYWYRQDPGQGLRLIYYSQIVNDFQKGDIAEGYSVSREKKESFPLTVTSAQKNPTAFYLCASSKGQGGETQYFGPGTRLLVL.

The CDR3 coding sequence is TGTGCCAGCAGCTTAGAAGCAGTTGAAAAACTGTTTTTT. As protein: CASSLEAVEKLFF. This chain links TRBV7-8 with TRBJ1-4; D is unresolved. Germline V lookup: CDR1 SGHVS, CDR2 FQNEAQ. V was trimmed by 1 base and J by 7 bases, leaving 7 bases between them. The CDR3 has 13 amino acids.

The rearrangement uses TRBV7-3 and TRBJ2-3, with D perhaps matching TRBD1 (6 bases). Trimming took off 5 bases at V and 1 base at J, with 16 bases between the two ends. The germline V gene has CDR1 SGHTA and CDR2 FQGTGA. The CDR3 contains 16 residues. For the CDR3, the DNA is TGTGCCAGCAGCCCCGCCCTAGCAGGGGGCACAGATACGCAGTATTTT. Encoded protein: CASSPALAGGTDTQYF.

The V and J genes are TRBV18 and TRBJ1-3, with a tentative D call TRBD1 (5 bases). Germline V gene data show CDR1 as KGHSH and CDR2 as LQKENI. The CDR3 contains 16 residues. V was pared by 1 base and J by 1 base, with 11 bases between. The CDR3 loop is CASSPRDQGSGNTIYF. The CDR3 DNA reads TGTGCCAGCTCACCACGAGACCAGGGTTCTGGAAACACCATATATTTT.

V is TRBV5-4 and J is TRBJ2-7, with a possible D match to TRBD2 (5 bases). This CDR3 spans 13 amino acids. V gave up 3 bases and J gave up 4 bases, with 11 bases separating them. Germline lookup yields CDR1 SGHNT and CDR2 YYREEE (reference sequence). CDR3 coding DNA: TGTGCCAGCAGCTCCCCGGGGAGATACGAGCAGTACTTC. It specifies CASSSPGRYEQYF.

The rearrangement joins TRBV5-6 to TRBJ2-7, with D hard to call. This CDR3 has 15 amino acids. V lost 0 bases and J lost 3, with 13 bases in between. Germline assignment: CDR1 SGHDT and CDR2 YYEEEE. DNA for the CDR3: TGTGCCAGCAGCTTGGAAGCCCGAAAATACTACGAGCAGTACTTC. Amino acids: CASSLEARKYYEQYF.

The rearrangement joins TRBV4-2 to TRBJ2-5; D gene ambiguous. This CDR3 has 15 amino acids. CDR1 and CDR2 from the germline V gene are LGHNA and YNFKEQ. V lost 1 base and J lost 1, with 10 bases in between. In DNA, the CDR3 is TGTGCCAGCAGCCAAGGCGGCGGCGGCCAAGAGACCCAGTACTTC. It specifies CASSQGGGGQETQYF.

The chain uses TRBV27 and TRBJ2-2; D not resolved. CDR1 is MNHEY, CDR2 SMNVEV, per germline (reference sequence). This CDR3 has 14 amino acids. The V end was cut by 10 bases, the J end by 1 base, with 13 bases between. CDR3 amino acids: CAMLPSRNTGELFF. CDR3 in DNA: TGTGCCATGCTACCTTCGCGGAACACCGGGGAGCTGTTTTTT.